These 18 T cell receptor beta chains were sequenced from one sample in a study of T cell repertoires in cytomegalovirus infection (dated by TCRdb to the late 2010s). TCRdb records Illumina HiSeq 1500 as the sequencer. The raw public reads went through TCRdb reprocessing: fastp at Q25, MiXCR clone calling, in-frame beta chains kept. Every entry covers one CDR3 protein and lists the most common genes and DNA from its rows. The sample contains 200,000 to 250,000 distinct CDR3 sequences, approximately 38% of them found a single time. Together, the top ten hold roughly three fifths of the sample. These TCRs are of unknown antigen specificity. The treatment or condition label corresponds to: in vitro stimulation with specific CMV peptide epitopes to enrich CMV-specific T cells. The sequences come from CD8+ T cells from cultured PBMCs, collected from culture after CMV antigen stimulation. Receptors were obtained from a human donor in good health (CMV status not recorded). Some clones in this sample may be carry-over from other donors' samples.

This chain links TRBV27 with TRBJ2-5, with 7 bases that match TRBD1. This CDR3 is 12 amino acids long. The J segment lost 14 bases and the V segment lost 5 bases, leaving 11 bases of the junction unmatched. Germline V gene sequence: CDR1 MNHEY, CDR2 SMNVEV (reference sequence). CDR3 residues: CASSLPDRFIYF. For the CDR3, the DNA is TGTGCCAGCAGTCTCCCGGACAGGTTCATCTACTTC.

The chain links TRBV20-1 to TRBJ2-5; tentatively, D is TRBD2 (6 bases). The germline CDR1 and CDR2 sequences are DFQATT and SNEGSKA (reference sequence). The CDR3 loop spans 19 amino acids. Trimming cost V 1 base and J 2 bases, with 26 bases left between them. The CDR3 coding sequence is TGCAGTGCTAGAGCCACCGGGACTCAGGCCATTTATGCTCAAGAGACCCAGTACTTC. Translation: CSARATGTQAIYAQETQYF.

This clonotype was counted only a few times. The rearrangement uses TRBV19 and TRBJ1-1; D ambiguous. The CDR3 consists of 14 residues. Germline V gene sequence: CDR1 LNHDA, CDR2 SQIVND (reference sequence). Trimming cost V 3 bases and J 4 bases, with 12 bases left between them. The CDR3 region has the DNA TGTGCCAGTAGTATGGAGAGTTGGAGCACTGAAGCTTTCTTT. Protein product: CASSMESWSTEAFF.

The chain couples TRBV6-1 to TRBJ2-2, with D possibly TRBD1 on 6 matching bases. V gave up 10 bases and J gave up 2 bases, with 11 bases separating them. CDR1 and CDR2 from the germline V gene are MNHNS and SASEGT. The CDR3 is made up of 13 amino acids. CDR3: CANRDLNTGELFF. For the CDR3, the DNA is TGTGCCAACAGGGACCTCAACACCGGGGAGCTGTTTTTT.

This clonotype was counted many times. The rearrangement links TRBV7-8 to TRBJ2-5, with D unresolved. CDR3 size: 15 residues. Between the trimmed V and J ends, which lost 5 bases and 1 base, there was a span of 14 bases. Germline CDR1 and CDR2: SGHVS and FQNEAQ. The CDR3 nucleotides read TGTGCCAGCAGCCCTACCCGGGTCAGCCAAGAGACCCAGTACTTC. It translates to CASSPTRVSQETQYF. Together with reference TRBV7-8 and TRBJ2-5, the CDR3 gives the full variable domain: GAGVSQSPRYKVAKRGQDVALRCDPISGHVSLFWYQQALGQGPEFLTYFQNEAQLDKSGLPSDRFFAERPEGSVSTLKIQRTQQEDSAVYLCASSPTRVSQETQYFGPGTRLLVL.

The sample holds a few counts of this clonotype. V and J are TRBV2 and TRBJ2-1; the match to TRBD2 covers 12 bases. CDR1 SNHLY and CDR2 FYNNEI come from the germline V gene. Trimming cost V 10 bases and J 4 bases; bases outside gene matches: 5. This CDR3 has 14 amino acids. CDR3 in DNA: TGTGCCACCCAGACTAGCGGGGGATACAATGAGCAGTTCTTC. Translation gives CATQTSGGYNEQFF.

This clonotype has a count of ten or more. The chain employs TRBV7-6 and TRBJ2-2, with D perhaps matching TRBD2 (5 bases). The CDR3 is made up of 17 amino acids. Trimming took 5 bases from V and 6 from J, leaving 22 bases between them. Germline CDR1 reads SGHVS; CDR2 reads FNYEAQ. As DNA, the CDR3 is TGTGCCAGCAGCGTTAGCGTTGCGACCCGATGGGCCGGGGAGCTGTTTTTT. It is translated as CASSVSVATRWAGELFF.

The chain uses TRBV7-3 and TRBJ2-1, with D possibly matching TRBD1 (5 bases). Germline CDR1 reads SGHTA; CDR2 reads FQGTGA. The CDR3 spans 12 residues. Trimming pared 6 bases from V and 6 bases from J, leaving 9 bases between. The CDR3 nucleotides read TGTGCCAGCAGGGCAGGGCGCAATGAGCAGTTCTTC. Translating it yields CASRAGRNEQFF. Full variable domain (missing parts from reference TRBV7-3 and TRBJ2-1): GAGVSQTPSNKVTEKGKYVELRCDPISGHTALYWYRQSLGQGPEFLIYFQGTGAADDSGLPNDRFFAVRPEGSVSTLKIQRTERGDSAVYLCASRAGRNEQFFGPGTRLTVL.

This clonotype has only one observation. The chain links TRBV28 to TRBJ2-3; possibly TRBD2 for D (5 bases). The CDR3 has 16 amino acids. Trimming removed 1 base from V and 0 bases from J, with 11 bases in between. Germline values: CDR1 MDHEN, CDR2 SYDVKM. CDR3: CASSLLSSESTDTQYF. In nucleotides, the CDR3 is TGTGCCAGCAGTTTATTGAGTAGCGAGAGCACAGATACGCAGTATTTT.

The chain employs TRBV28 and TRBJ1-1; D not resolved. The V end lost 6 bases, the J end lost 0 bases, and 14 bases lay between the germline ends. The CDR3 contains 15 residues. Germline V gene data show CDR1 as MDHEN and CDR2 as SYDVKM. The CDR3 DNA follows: TGTGCCAGCAGCCCGCCGGTCGATCTGAACACTGAAGCTTTCTTT. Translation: CASSPPVDLNTEAFF.

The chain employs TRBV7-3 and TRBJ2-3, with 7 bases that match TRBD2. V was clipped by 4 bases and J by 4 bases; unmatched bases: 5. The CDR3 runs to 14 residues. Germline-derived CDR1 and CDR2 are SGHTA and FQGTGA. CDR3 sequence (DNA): TGTGCCAGCAGCTACGGCGGGAGCGCAGATACGCAGTATTTT. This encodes CASSYGGSADTQYF.

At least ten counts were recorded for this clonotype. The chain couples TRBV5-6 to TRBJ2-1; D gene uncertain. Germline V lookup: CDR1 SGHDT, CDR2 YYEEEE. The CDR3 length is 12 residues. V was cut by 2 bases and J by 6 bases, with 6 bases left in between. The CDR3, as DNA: TGTGCCAGCAGCTTAAGGTTCAATGAGCAGTTCTTC. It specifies CASSLRFNEQFF.

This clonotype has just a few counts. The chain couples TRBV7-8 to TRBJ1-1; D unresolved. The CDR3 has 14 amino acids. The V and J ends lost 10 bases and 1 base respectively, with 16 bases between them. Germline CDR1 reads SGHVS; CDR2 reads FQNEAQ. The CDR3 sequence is CATLRWSANTEAFF. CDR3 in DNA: TGTGCCACCCTCAGGTGGTCAGCGAACACTGAAGCTTTCTTT.

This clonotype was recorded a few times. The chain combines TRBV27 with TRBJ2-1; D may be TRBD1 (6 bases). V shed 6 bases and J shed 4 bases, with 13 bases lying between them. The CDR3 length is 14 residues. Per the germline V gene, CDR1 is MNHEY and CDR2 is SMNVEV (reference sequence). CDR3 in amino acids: CASSLQGGYNEQFF. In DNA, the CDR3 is TGTGCCAGCAGCCTACAGGGCGGTTACAATGAGCAGTTCTTC.

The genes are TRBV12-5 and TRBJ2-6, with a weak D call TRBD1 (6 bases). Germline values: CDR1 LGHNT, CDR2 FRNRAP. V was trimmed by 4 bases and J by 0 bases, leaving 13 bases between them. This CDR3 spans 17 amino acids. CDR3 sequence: CASGSDSAFSGANVLTF. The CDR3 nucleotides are TGTGCTAGTGGTTCGGACAGTGCCTTCTCTGGGGCCAACGTCCTGACTTTC. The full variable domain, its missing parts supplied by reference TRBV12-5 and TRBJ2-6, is DARVTQTPRHKVTEMGQEVTMRCQPILGHNTVFWYRQTMMQGLELLAYFRNRAPLDDSGMPKDRFSAEMPDATLATLKIQPSEPRDSAVYFCASGSDSAFSGANVLTFGAGSRLTVL.

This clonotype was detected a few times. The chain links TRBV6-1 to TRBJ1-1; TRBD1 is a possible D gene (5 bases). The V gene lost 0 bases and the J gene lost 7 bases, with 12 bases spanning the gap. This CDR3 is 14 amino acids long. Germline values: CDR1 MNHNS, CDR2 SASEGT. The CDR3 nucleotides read TGTGCCAGCAGTGAAGCGCGGACAACGAATGAAGCTTTCTTT. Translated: CASSEARTTNEAFF.

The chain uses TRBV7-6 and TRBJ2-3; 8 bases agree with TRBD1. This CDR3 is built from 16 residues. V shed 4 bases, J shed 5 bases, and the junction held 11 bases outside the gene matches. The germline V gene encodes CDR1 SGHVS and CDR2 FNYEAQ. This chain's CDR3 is CASSYKPGQVIDTQYF. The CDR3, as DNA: TGTGCCAGCAGCTATAAGCCGGGACAGGTGATAGATACGCAGTATTTT.

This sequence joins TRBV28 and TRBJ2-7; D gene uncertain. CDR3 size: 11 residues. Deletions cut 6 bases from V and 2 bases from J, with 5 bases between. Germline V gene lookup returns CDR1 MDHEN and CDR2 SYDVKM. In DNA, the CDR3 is TGTGCCAGCAGCCGACCCTACGAGCAGTACTTC. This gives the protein CASSRPYEQYF.